The source of this T cell receptor (beta chain) is a study of T cells in localized non-small cell lung cancer. Study observations and caveats: Exceeding tumor, uninvolved adjacent lung had the highest T cell clonality. Heterogeneity within the tumor remains possible, as just one region underwent sequencing. A median of around 57 clones ranked among the top 100 in tumor appeared in adjacent lung. Higher blood T cell density tracked longer overall survival.

Here immunoSEQ multiplex PCR was the method, and the copy in TCRdb shows in-frame clones only, minus some. The profile covers about 91,000 clones, with 87% appearing a single time and about 16% taken by the ten largest. In the case of this clone: Its antigen is still unknown.

The ends lost 5 bases at V and 5 bases at J; junction bases unmatched: 11. The V gene's germline CDR1 is SGHVS and CDR2 FQNEAQ. The CDR3 runs 17 residues. The clonotype originates from a man between 40 and 70 years old with stage I squamous cell lung carcinoma. V usage is TRBV7-8 and J usage is TRBJ2-3; 12 nucleotides match TRBD2. The specimen was peripheral blood, collected before any cancer treatment. CDR3 sequence reads: CASSPRTSGEVGDTQYF. The CDR3 DNA follows: TGTGCCAGCAGCCCCCGGACTAGCGGGGAGGTGGGAGATACGCAGTATTTT.